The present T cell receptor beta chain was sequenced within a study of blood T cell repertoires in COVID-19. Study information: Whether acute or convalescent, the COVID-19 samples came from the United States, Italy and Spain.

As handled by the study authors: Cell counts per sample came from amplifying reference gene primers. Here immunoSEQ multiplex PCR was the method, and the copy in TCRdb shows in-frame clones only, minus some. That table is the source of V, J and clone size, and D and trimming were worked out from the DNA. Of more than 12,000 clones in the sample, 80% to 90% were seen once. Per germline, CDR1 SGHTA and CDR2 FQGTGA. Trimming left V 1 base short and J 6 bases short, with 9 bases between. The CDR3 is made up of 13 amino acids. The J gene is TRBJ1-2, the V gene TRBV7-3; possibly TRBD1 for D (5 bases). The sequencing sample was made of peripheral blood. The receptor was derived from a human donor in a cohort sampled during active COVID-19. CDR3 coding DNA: TGTGCCAGCAGCTTAAACCAGGGCGATGGCTACACCTTC. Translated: CASSLNQGDGYTF.